These 14 T cell receptor beta chains were sequenced from one sample in a study of OX40 agonist ivuxolimab in advanced cancers. TCRdb's copy holds only in-frame clones and misses some; the assay was immunoSEQ multiplex PCR. The profile shows approximately 82,000 clones, roughly 86% of them singletons. Sequenced here: CD4+ or CD8+ T cells sorted from blood, sampled in a trial of the OX40 agonist ivuxolimab. Source of these receptors: an adult with an advanced solid tumor such as melanoma, head and neck, liver or kidney cancer.

This rearrangement joins TRBV11-2 to TRBJ2-1, with 9 bases lining up with TRBD1. Looked up from germline, CDR1 is SGHAT and CDR2 is FQNNGV. This CDR3 is 15 amino acids long. The V and J ends lost 4 bases and 6 bases, in that order; junction bases with no gene match: 7. CDR3 sequence (DNA): TGTGCCAGCAGCTCCTTGGCGACAGGGGGCAATGAGCAGTTCTTC. Its protein is CASSSLATGGNEQFF.

This clone has more than one count but fewer than ten. CDR3 in DNA: TGTGCCTGGACTAGGCCCCCCGGAGGTAGTTCACCCCTCCACTTT. Translation gives CAWTRPPGGSSPLHF. This chain joins TRBV30 and TRBJ1-6; D gene unclear. Germline values: CDR1 GTSNPN, CDR2 SVGIG (reference sequence). The CDR3 runs 15 residues. Trimming cost V 4 bases and J 9 bases, with 19 bases left between them.

The J gene is TRBJ2-1, the V gene TRBV19; 7 nucleotides match TRBD1. The trim removed 6 bases at V and 6 bases at J, leaving 11 bases unmatched. This CDR3 spans 15 amino acids. The germline gives CDR1 LNHDA, CDR2 SQIVND (reference sequence). The CDR3 DNA is TGTGCCAGTAGGCTCAGGGGGACCTATTTCAATGAGCAGTTCTTC. Its protein product is CASRLRGTYFNEQFF.

V is TRBV11-2 and J is TRBJ1-2; 10 nucleotides line up with TRBD1. This CDR3 contains 17 residues. The trim removed 5 bases at V and 0 bases at J, leaving 9 bases unmatched. Germline V gene lookup returns CDR1 SGHAT and CDR2 FQNNGV. Here the CDR3 reads CASSPLGQGPSNYGYTF. The CDR3 DNA is TGTGCCAGCAGCCCCCTGGGACAGGGGCCATCTAACTATGGCTACACCTTC.

V and J are TRBV27 and TRBJ1-3; 9 bases map to TRBD1. CDR1 MNHEY and CDR2 SMNVEV come from the germline V gene (reference sequence). The ends lost 6 bases at V and 3 bases at J; junction bases unmatched: 12. This CDR3 region has 17 residues. The CDR3 is CASSQWGTGKLGNTIYF. The CDR3, as DNA: TGTGCCAGCAGCCAATGGGGGACAGGGAAGCTTGGAAACACCATATATTTT.

This chain links TRBV27 with TRBJ1-1; a weak D match, TRBD1 (5 bases). Trimming cost V 4 bases and J 1 base, with 13 bases left between them. Germline CDR1 MNHEY, CDR2 SMNVEV (reference sequence). The CDR3 consists of 15 residues. In DNA, the CDR3 is TGTGCCAGCAGTTGGTACTCTGGGGGGAACACTGAAGCTTTCTTT. It translates to CASSWYSGGNTEAFF.

With respect to this clone: An end of the junction differs from the germline gene, which may be a read error. The chain joins TRBV6-5 to TRBJ2-1; no reliable D call. This CDR3 has 14 amino acids. The germline V gene encodes CDR1 MNHEY and CDR2 SVGAGI. The CDR3 coding sequence is TGTGCCAGCAGCCCAGGCTACGAGTACAGTGAGCAGTTCTTC. It translates to CASSPGYEYSEQFF.

This clone was counted between two and nine times. The chain employs TRBV7-2 and TRBJ1-5, with a tentative D call TRBD1 (5 bases). CDR3 size: 14 residues. CDR1 and CDR2 (germline): SGHTA, FQGNSA. V gave up 4 bases and J gave up 9 bases, with 16 bases separating them. DNA for the CDR3: TGTGCCAGCAGCTATAACCGGGGCACAGGGCCCCAGCATTTT. As protein: CASSYNRGTGPQHF.

The chain combines TRBV18 with TRBJ1-5; weak D call: TRBD1 (5 bases). The germline V gene has CDR1 KGHSH and CDR2 LQKENI. The CDR3 is made up of 17 amino acids. The V end was cut by 4 bases, the J end by 0 bases, with 16 bases between. The CDR3, as DNA: TGTGCCAGCTCACTTTCTGGGACGACCTATAGCAATCAGCCCCAGCATTTT. Protein: CASSLSGTTYSNQPQHF.

This rearrangement joins TRBV7-2 to TRBJ1-1; TRBD1 agrees at 7 bases. The germline gives CDR1 SGHTA, CDR2 FQGNSA. There are 14 residues in the CDR3. The V segment lost 5 bases and the J segment 4 bases; nucleotides outside the gene matches: 7. The CDR3 region has the DNA TGTGCCAGCAGCGCAGAACAGGGGAGCACTGAAGCTTTCTTT. It yields the protein CASSAEQGSTEAFF.

The gene calls are TRBV14 and TRBJ2-3; D may be TRBD1 (6 bases). CDR1 is SGHDN and CDR2 is FVKESK in the germline V gene. This CDR3 spans 15 amino acids. Deletions cut 1 base from V and 6 bases from J, with 14 bases between. Here the CDR3 DNA reads TGTGCCAGCAGCCAAGTCGCAGGGGCCTCCGATACGCAGTATTTT. Protein: CASSQVAGASDTQYF.

The chain recombines TRBV19 with TRBJ2-6; D tentatively fits TRBD1 or TRBD2 (6 bases each). The CDR3 has 18 residues. Between the trimmed V and J ends, which lost 7 bases and 1 base, there was a span of 20 bases. Germline-derived CDR1 and CDR2 are LNHDA and SQIVND (reference sequence). The CDR3: CASTLRGQGSSGANVLTF. The CDR3 DNA reads TGTGCCAGTACCTTACGGGGGCAGGGGTCTTCTGGGGCCAACGTCCTGACTTTC.

The sample holds a few counts of this clone. The chain links TRBV10-2 to TRBJ2-7; D remains unclear. Germline CDR1 is WSHSY and CDR2 is SAAADI. The V gene lost 8 bases and the J gene lost 7 bases, with 18 bases spanning the gap. This CDR3 spans 13 amino acids. The CDR3 sequence is CASGPRAPGEQYF. The CDR3 DNA is TGCGCCAGCGGGCCCCGGGCCCCGGGTGAGCAGTACTTC.

The chain recombines TRBV18 with TRBJ1-5; possible D gene TRBD1, 6 bases. CDR1 and CDR2 from the germline V gene are KGHSH and LQKENI. V lost 3 bases, J lost 3 bases, and 12 bases lay in between. The CDR3 sequence is 15 residues long. The CDR3 nucleotides are TGTGCCAGCTCACCTGGACAGAACTACAATCAGCCCCAGCATTTT. Translating gives CASSPGQNYNQPQHF.